This section outlines one T cell receptor beta chain sequence together with its context. This clonotype was seen many times. No cognate antigen has been identified for it. It has no much larger one-base neighbor in the sample; base qualities were not kept. These data come from a study of T-cell memory formation after mild COVID-19 (dated by TCRdb to about 2021). With respect to the entire study: TCR sequence clusters from the two donors were found to be largely donor specific. Two young, previously healthy adult volunteers, one female and one male, were included in the cohort. In a couple of donors, T-cell clones that expanded and contracted after mild COVID-19 were tracked by sequencing TCRalpha and TCRbeta repertoires over time. Results the study describes overall, beyond this receptor: The study included only a couple of mild cases, and larger cohorts that include severe cases with pre-infection samples were judged to be necessary. Some responding clones were found in pre-infection memory, which suggests that pre-existing cross-reactive memory T cells took part in the SARS-CoV-2 response. Contracting CD4+ clones appeared mostly in the CM and EM memory subsets, whereas CD8+ clones were enriched in EMRA. Whether the second-wave clones peaking on day 37 were SARS-CoV-2 specific was not confirmed. Balanced CD4/CD8 phenotypes were observed for clones contracting from day 15 to 85, whereas a bias towards CD4+ was observed for a second wave of clones expanding from day 15 to 37.

Sequencing used an Illumina NovaSeq 6000. TCRalpha and TCRbeta cDNA libraries were constructed by 5'RACE with constant-segment primers, with sample barcodes and unique molecular identifiers being introduced. Trizol reagent was used to extract RNA from every sample. Amplification of the libraries took two PCR steps, and the second step added a second sample barcode plus Illumina TruSeq adapters. Sequencing of the libraries was done on an Illumina NovaSeq, producing 2 x 150 bp paired-end reads. In the authors' own workflow: The reads were demultiplexed and collapsed into UMI-guided consensus sequences using migec v1.2.7. With mixcr v2.1.11, UMI consensuses were aligned to TRA and TRB V and J templates and assembled into clonotypes. A clonotype was counted as expanded or contracted only if both edgeR and NoisET called the change significant, with noise models trained on biological replicates. For edgeR calls, the thresholds were a false discovery rate-adjusted p below 0.01 and a log2 fold-change of 1. As an exploratory analysis of dynamics, PCA with hierarchical clustering was applied to max-normalized trajectories of the 1000 most abundant clonotypes. Separately sequenced CD4+ and CD8+ repertoires were used to assign the CD4 or CD8 phenotype of responding clones. TCRdb's own reprocessing of the public reads used fastp at Q25 and MiXCR and kept productive beta chains. Identical CDR3 proteins give one entry, which carries the most common genes and DNA. The V and J calls were not made by the authors but by TCRdb's processing. Here the sample has 50,000 to 70,000 distinct CDR3 sequences; 10% to 15% occur a single time. The ten largest clonotypes hold around 25% of the sample.

PBMCs were isolated by Ficoll-Paque density gradient centrifugation. The receptor comes from a man younger than 35 who had mild COVID-19 (a few samples of this study predate the infection). The sample titles of this study are shuffled in the database, so cell type and time point are left out; the donor was told from shared clones. The sequencing sample was made of PBMCs or a T cell subset sorted from them (not recorded which).

The DNA reads as follows: TGTGCCAGCAGCTTAGTGTTGATAAATGAGCAGTTCTTC. This is translated as CASSLVLINEQFF. The sequence joins TRBV7-9 to TRBJ2-1, with the D gene not confidently named. The germline ends are 8 bases apart after V is trimmed by 1 base and J by 7 bases. Based on the germline V gene (reference sequence), the CDR1 and CDR2 sequences are SEHNR and FQNEAQ. Counted from cysteine to phenylalanine, this CDR3 has 13 amino acids. Here the CDR3 DNA is all that survives: 39 bases in frame from base 1. Here the CDR3 is joined to the reference TRBV7-9 and TRBJ2-1 genes, and the full variable domain is: DTGVSQNPRHKITKRGQNVTFRCDPISEHNRLYWYRQTLGQGPEFLTYFQNEAQLEKSRLLSDRFSAERPKGSFSTLEIQRTEQGDSAMYLCASSLVLINEQFFGPGTRLTVL.